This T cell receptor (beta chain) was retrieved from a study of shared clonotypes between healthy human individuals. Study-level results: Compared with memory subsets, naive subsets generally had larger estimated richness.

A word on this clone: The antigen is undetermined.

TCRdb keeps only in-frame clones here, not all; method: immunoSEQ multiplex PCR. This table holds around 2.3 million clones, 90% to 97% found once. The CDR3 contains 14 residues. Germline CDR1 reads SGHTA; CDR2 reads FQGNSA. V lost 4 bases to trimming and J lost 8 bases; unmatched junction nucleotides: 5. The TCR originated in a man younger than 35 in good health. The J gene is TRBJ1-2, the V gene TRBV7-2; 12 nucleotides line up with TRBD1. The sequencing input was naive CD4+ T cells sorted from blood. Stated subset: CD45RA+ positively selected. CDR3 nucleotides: TGTGCCAGCAGCTCGGGACAGGGGGCGCAGGGCTACACCTTC. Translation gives CASSSGQGAQGYTF.